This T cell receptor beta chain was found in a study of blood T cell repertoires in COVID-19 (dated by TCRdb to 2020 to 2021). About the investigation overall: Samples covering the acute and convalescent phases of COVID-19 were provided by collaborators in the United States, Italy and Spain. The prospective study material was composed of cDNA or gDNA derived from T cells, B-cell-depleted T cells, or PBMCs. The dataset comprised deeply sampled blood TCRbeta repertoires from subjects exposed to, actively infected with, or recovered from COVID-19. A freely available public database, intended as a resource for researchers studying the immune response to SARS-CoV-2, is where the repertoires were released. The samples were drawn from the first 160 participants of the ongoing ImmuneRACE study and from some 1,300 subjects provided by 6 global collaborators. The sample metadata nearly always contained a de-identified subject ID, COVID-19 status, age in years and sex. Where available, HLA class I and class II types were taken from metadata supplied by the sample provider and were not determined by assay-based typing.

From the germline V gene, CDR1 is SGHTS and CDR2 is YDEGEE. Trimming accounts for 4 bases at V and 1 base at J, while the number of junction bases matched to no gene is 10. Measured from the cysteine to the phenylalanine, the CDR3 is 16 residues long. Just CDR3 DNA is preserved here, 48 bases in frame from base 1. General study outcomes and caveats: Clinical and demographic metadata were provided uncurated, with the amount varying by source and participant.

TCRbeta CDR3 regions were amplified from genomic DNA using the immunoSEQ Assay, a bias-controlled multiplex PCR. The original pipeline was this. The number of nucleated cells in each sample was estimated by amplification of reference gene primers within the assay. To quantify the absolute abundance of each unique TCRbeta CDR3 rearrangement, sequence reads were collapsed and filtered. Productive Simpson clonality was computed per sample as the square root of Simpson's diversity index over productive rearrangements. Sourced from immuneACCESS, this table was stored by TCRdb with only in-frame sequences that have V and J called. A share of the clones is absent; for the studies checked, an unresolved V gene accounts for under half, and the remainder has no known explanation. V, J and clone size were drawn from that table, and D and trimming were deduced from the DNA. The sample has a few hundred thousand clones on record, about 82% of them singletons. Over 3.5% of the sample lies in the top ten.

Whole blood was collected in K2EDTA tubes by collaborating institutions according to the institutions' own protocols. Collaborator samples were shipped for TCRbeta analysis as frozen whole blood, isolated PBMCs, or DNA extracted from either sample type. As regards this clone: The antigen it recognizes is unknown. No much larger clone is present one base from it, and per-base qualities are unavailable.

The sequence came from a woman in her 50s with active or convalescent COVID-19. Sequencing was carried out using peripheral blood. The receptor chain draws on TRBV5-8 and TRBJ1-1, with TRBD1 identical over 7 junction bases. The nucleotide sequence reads TGTGCCAGCAGCGCCCGACAGGGTAAACCGAACACTGAAGCTTTCTTT. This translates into CASSARQGKPNTEAFF.